This T cell receptor (beta chain) was retrieved from a study of T cells in Graves' hyperthyroidism and ophthalmopathy. This clonotype occurred many times. Amplified TCR beta CDR3 regions came from RNA transcripts. The HTBI set primed first-round TCR CDR3 RT-PCR. TCRdb re-analysed the multiplex PCR reads in MiXCR, keeping a single row per CDR3 protein. In the table there are about 180,000 distinct CDR3 sequences, 15% to 20% of which are singletons. CDR3 size: 15 residues. In germline, CDR1 is SGDLS, CDR2 YYNGEE. V was cut by 4 bases and J by 1 base, with 14 bases left in between. The specimen sequenced was blood. The sequence was obtained from a woman between 50 and 59 years old with Graves' hyperthyroidism. The chain is built from TRBV9 and TRBJ1-1; D uncertain. CDR3 residues: CASSPFLGSNTEAFF. The CDR3 region has the DNA TGTGCCAGCAGCCCATTCCTGGGTTCGAACACTGAAGCTTTCTTT. The variable domain in full, completed from reference TRBV9 and TRBJ1-1, reads DSGVTQTPKHLITATGQRVTLRCSPRSGDLSVYWYQQSLDQGLQFLIQYYNGEERAKGNILERFSAQQFPDLHSELNLSSLELGDSALYFCASSPFLGSNTEAFFGQGTRLTVV.